These 31 T cell receptor beta chains originate from one sample sequenced in a study of T cell changes during pregnancy in multiple sclerosis. Only in-frame clones appear in the TCRdb table, and some are missing; sequencing was by immunoSEQ multiplex PCR. In the table there are some 43,000 clones, roughly 90% of which are singletons. The sample was peripheral blood, taken in the first trimester of pregnancy. The receptors shown here come from a female donor in good health, enrolled as a control in a pregnancy study.

The CDR3 DNA follows: TGTGCCAGCTCCCTTGGGACAGGACCCCACAATGAGCAGTTCTTC. Amino acid sequence: CASSLGTGPHNEQFF. The rearrangement joins TRBV18 to TRBJ2-1; 8 bases agree with TRBD1. The CDR3 runs to 15 residues. Germline lookup yields CDR1 KGHSH and CDR2 LQKENI. The V segment lost 6 bases and the J segment 5 bases; nucleotides outside the gene matches: 9.

The V call is TRBV7-8, the J call TRBJ2-3; TRBD2 matches at 12 bases. Germline V gene lookup returns CDR1 SGHVS and CDR2 FQNEAQ. V was clipped by 1 base and J by 6 bases; unmatched bases: 17. The CDR3 covers 20 residues. The CDR3 sequence is CASSLGQVVTSGRRVDTQYF. CDR3 sequence (DNA): TGTGCCAGCAGCTTAGGACAGGTTGTCACTAGCGGGAGGAGGGTGGATACGCAGTATTTT. The complete variable domain, with remaining parts taken from reference TRBV7-8 and TRBJ2-3, reads GAGVSQSPRYKVAKRGQDVALRCDPISGHVSLFWYQQALGQGPEFLTYFQNEAQLDKSGLPSDRFFAERPEGSVSTLKIQRTQQEDSAVYLCASSLGQVVTSGRRVDTQYFGPGTRLTVL.

V and J are TRBV9 and TRBJ1-1; D ambiguous. V was shortened by 0 bases and J by 0 bases, with 9 bases between the two germline ends. Per germline, CDR1 SGDLS and CDR2 YYNGEE. The CDR3 is made up of 15 amino acids. This CDR3 is CASSVGSVMNTEAFF. CDR3 in DNA: TGTGCCAGCAGCGTAGGTAGTGTAATGAACACTGAAGCTTTCTTT.

V is TRBV2 and J is TRBJ2-5; a weak D match, TRBD1 (5 bases). Germline values: CDR1 SNHLY, CDR2 FYNNEI. The germline V and J ends were trimmed by 2 bases and 4 bases, with 14 bases remaining between them. The CDR3 has 15 residues. The CDR3 loop reads CASSEYAGQGETQYF. The CDR3 DNA reads as TGTGCCAGCAGTGAATATGCAGGGCAGGGAGAGACCCAGTACTTC.

This clone appeared a single time. CDR3 DNA sequence: TGTGCCAGCAGCGATGGACAAGCCCAAGAGACCCAGTACTTC. Residues: CASSDGQAQETQYF. V gene TRBV7-2 combines with J gene TRBJ2-5; perhaps TRBD1 as D (5 bases). Germline lookup yields CDR1 SGHTA and CDR2 FQGNSA. The CDR3 covers 14 residues. V was pared by 5 bases and J by 1 base, with 11 bases between.

V gene TRBV25-1 combines with J gene TRBJ2-3; tentative D call: TRBD1 (5 bases). Germline loops: CDR1 MGHDK, CDR2 SYGVNS. This CDR3 is built from 18 residues. V was pared by 4 bases and J by 4 bases, with 24 bases between. CDR3 in amino acids: CASSAVRGVTRSSDTQYF. Written as DNA, the CDR3 is TGTGCCAGCAGTGCCGTAAGGGGTGTTACGCGATCTTCAGATACGCAGTATTTT.

The rearrangement joins TRBV6-1 to TRBJ1-6; maybe TRBD1 (5 bases). Germline V gene data show CDR1 as MNHNS and CDR2 as SASEGT. The ends were cut back, 1 base at V and 6 bases at J, with 13 bases in the middle. This CDR3 is 16 amino acids long. CDR3 loop: CASSEVRQGGNSPLHF. The CDR3 DNA reads as TGTGCCAGCAGTGAAGTTCGGCAGGGCGGTAATTCACCCCTCCACTTT.

The chain couples TRBV6-6 to TRBJ2-7; D may be TRBD2 (6 bases). CDR1 and CDR2 (germline): MNHNY, SVGAGI (reference sequence). V was pared by 7 bases and J by 0 bases, with 13 bases between. CDR3 size: 14 residues. CDR3 in DNA: TGTGCCAGCATGATCGGCGGGGACTCCTACGAGCAGTACTTC. This codes for CASMIGGDSYEQYF.

The rearrangement links TRBV7-9 to TRBJ2-1, with a possible D match to TRBD2 (6 bases). V shed 4 bases and J shed 0 bases, with 13 bases lying between them. The germline V gene encodes CDR1 SEHNR and CDR2 FQNEAQ (reference sequence). The CDR3 sequence is 16 residues long. CDR3 sequence: CASSWGLLSSYNEQFF. Here the CDR3 DNA reads TGTGCCAGCAGCTGGGGACTTCTAAGCTCCTACAATGAGCAGTTCTTC.

The V call is TRBV19, the J call TRBJ1-2; 7 nucleotides match TRBD1. The CDR3 is made up of 14 amino acids. Germline trimming cut 5 bases from V and 6 bases from J; bases unmatched to any gene: 9. Per germline, CDR1 LNHDA and CDR2 SQIVND (reference sequence). The CDR3 region has the DNA TGTGCCAGTAGTCCACCAAGGACAGGCAATGGCTACACCTTC. Residues: CASSPPRTGNGYTF.

The chain couples TRBV7-9 to TRBJ2-5, with TRBD2 identical over 7 bases. Germline V gene lookup returns CDR1 SEHNR and CDR2 FQNEAQ (reference sequence). With 6 bases clipped from V and 3 bases from J, the junction kept 1 base outside the gene matches. The CDR3 sequence is 12 residues long. The CDR3 bases are TGTGCCAGCAGGGGGGGGGAAGAGACCCAGTACTTC. This gives the protein CASRGGEETQYF.

This sequence joins TRBV7-2 and TRBJ1-2; 9 bases align to TRBD1. CDR3 length equals 14 residues. V gave up 5 bases and J gave up 6 bases; unmatched junction bases: 7. Per the germline V gene, CDR1 is SGHTA and CDR2 is FQGNSA. CDR3 nucleotide sequence: TGTGCCAGCAGCCGCGACAGGGGGTTCGATGGCTACACCTTC. Translated, it gives CASSRDRGFDGYTF. Full variable domain (missing parts from reference TRBV7-2 and TRBJ1-2): GAGVSQSPSNKVTEKGKDVELRCDPISGHTALYWYRQSLGQGLEFLIYFQGNSAPDKSGLPSDRFSAERTGGSVSTLTIQRTQQEDSAVYLCASSRDRGFDGYTFGSGTRLTVV.

The DNA of the CDR3 is TGTGCCAGCAGCTTATTGGGCAGCCACTCCATTGCAACTAATGAAAAACTGTTTTTT. It is translated as CASSLLGSHSIATNEKLFF. The V call is TRBV7-9, the J call TRBJ1-4; D remains unclear. The germline CDR1 and CDR2 sequences are SEHNR and FQNEAQ (reference sequence). This CDR3 is 19 amino acids long. With 2 bases removed from V and 0 bases from J, the gap between germline ends came to 19 bases.

This sequence joins TRBV28 and TRBJ2-3; 9 nucleotides match TRBD2. Germline V lookup: CDR1 MDHEN, CDR2 SYDVKM. The junction had 3 bases not matched to a gene; V was cut back by 5 bases and J by 6 bases. The CDR3 is made up of 13 amino acids. DNA of the CDR3: TGTGCCAGCAGTAGCGGGAGGCCCGATACGCAGTATTTT. This encodes CASSSGRPDTQYF.

The rearrangement joins TRBV4-2 to TRBJ2-1, with 7 bases identical to TRBD2. This CDR3 has 17 residues. Germline assignment: CDR1 LGHNA and CDR2 YNFKEQ. Losses at the gene ends were 1 base for V and 0 bases for J; bases not matched to a gene: 6. CDR3 sequence reads: CASSQGGLSSSYNEQFF. CDR3 nucleotides: TGTGCCAGCAGCCAAGGGGGACTATCAAGCTCCTACAATGAGCAGTTCTTC.

The chain is built from TRBV21-1 and TRBJ1-5; the table's TRBD1 call for D was not verified on the DNA. TRBV21-1 is labeled a pseudogene. The length of the CDR3 is 14 residues. CDR3 sequence (DNA): TGTGCCAGCAGCAATGCGACAGGGGGTCAGCCCCAGCATTTT. Its translation is CASSNATGGQPQHF.

V is TRBV6-5 and J is TRBJ1-5; weak D call: TRBD1 (5 bases). This CDR3 region has 13 residues. Germline V CDR1 and CDR2: MNHEY, SVGAGI. Trimming took 4 bases from V and 7 from J, leaving 11 bases between them. This CDR3 reads CASSSRAGQPQHF. As DNA, the CDR3 is TGTGCCAGCAGTTCCCGGGCAGGGCAGCCCCAGCATTTT.

The chain carries TRBV18 and TRBJ1-4; D possibly corresponds to TRBD1 (6 bases). This CDR3 is 16 amino acids long. V was cut by 2 bases and J by 8 bases, with 18 bases left in between. Germline values: CDR1 KGHSH, CDR2 LQKENI. Here the CDR3 reads CASSPGGRSLGEKLFF. CDR3 DNA sequence: TGTGCCAGCTCACCAGGGGGCAGATCCCTGGGGGAAAAACTGTTTTTT.

This CDR3 is CASSLMASGSLYEQYF. CDR3 sequence (DNA): TGTGCCAGCAGCTTAATGGCTAGCGGGAGTCTCTACGAGCAGTACTTC. The chain joins TRBV7-2 to TRBJ2-7; TRBD2 matches 10 bases. Germline V gene data show CDR1 as SGHTA and CDR2 as FQGNSA. The CDR3 consists of 16 residues. The V segment lost 2 bases and the J segment 3 bases; nucleotides outside the gene matches: 7.

This clone was observed a handful of times. The V and J genes are TRBV4-2 and TRBJ2-7; 12 bases map to TRBD2. This CDR3 is built from 17 residues. J gave up 3 bases and V 0 bases, and 6 bases lay outside the gene matches. CDR1 is LGHNA, CDR2 YNFKEQ, per germline. This CDR3 reads CASSQETSGSWGYEQYF. In DNA, the CDR3 is TGTGCCAGCAGCCAAGAGACTAGCGGGAGTTGGGGCTACGAGCAGTACTTC.

The chain carries TRBV7-2 and TRBJ2-3; 7 positions match TRBD2. CDR3 length: 16 amino acids. The junction had 7 bases not matched to a gene; V was cut back by 2 bases and J by 2 bases. CDR1 and CDR2 (germline): SGHTA, FQGNSA. As DNA, the CDR3 is TGTGCCAGCAGCTTAATAGTGGGAGGGACCACAGATACGCAGTATTTT. Protein sequence: CASSLIVGGTTDTQYF. The entire variable domain, with the rest obtained from reference TRBV7-2 and TRBJ2-3, is as follows: GAGVSQSPSNKVTEKGKDVELRCDPISGHTALYWYRQSLGQGLEFLIYFQGNSAPDKSGLPSDRFSAERTGGSVSTLTIQRTQQEDSAVYLCASSLIVGGTTDTQYFGPGTRLTVL.

This chain uses TRBV19 with TRBJ2-5; unclear D gene. This CDR3 is built from 16 residues. The V and J ends lost 4 bases and 4 bases respectively, with 19 bases between them. CDR1 and CDR2 (germline): LNHDA, SQIVND (reference sequence). The CDR3 nucleotides read TGTGCCAGTAGTAGGGCGCTCGACCCTTGGGCAGAGACCCAGTACTTC. Translating it yields CASSRALDPWAETQYF.

The J gene is TRBJ1-2, the V gene TRBV28, with D possibly matching TRBD1 (5 bases). Trimming took off 1 base at V and 5 bases at J, with 17 bases between the two ends. CDR1 and CDR2 from the germline V gene are MDHEN and SYDVKM. This CDR3 has 16 residues. The CDR3 sequence is CASSLSGGRGGYGYTF. CDR3 DNA: TGTGCCAGCAGTTTATCCGGGGGAAGGGGAGGATATGGCTACACCTTC.

This chain joins TRBV30 and TRBJ1-4; no firm D call. Looked up from germline, CDR1 is GTSNPN and CDR2 is SVGIG (reference sequence). Trimming removed 1 base at V and 0 bases at J, with 9 bases between. CDR3 size: 15 residues. CDR3 sequence (DNA): TGTGCCTGGAGTGCACACAGTGCAACTAATGAAAAACTGTTTTTT. Protein product: CAWSAHSATNEKLFF.

The chain employs TRBV16 and TRBJ1-2; D possibly corresponds to TRBD1 (6 bases). Deletions cut 4 bases from V and 4 bases from J, with 16 bases between. Germline loops: CDR1 KGHSY, CDR2 FQNENV. The CDR3 covers 15 residues. The CDR3 DNA reads TGTGCCAGCAGCCGACCAGGGGTAGGAGTCTATGGCTACACCTTC. It codes for CASSRPGVGVYGYTF.

As regards this clone: The sample holds other DNA sequences that translate to the same CDR3. This chain connects TRBV18 to TRBJ1-3; 8 bases are a match to TRBD1. This CDR3 is built from 15 residues. Unmatched junction bases numbered 1, after V lost 3 bases and J lost 0 bases. Per germline, CDR1 KGHSH and CDR2 LQKENI. The CDR3 reads CASSPGTGSGNTIYF. The DNA of the CDR3 is TGTGCCAGCTCACCGGGGACAGGCTCTGGAAACACCATATATTTT.

The chain uses TRBV18 and TRBJ1-1, with 10 bases fitting TRBD1. Germline V CDR1 and CDR2: KGHSH, LQKENI. This CDR3 spans 16 amino acids. The junction had 10 bases not matched to a gene; V was cut back by 2 bases and J by 7 bases. This chain's CDR3 is CASSPSIPGQGNEAFF. DNA for the CDR3: TGTGCCAGCTCACCATCCATACCGGGACAGGGGAATGAAGCTTTCTTT.

The genes are TRBV28 and TRBJ1-5, with 10 bases matching TRBD1. Losses at the gene ends were 2 bases for V and 5 bases for J; bases not matched to a gene: 9. The CDR3 spans 17 residues. CDR1 and CDR2 (germline): MDHEN, SYDVKM. The CDR3 here is CASSLATGGAGYQPQHF. CDR3 DNA sequence: TGTGCCAGCAGTTTAGCGACAGGGGGCGCAGGTTATCAGCCCCAGCATTTT. The full variable domain, completed using reference TRBV28 and TRBJ1-5, is DVKVTQSSRYLVKRTGEKVFLECVQDMDHENMFWYRQDPGLGLRLIYFSYDVKMKEKGDIPEGYSVSREKKERFSLILESASTNQTSMYLCASSLATGGAGYQPQHFGDGTRLSIL.

The V gene is TRBV9, the J gene TRBJ2-1, with 7 bases aligning to TRBD1. This CDR3 spans 16 amino acids. After removal of 4 bases from V and 0 bases from J, the junction contained 7 bases not matched to a gene. Germline CDR1 SGDLS, CDR2 YYNGEE. CDR3 in DNA: TGTGCCAGCAGCCCCCGACAGGGAACCTCCTACAATGAGCAGTTCTTC. It codes for CASSPRQGTSYNEQFF.

The chain combines TRBV4-3 with TRBJ1-4, with TRBD1 matching over 10 bases. The trim removed 6 bases at V and 7 bases at J, leaving 8 bases unmatched. The CDR3 contains 15 residues. The V gene's germline CDR1 is LGHNA and CDR2 YSLEER. Here the CDR3 reads CASSPWTGGGEKLFF. In DNA form, the CDR3 reads TGCGCCAGCAGTCCTTGGACAGGGGGGGGTGAAAAACTGTTTTTT.

This clone was seen a handful of times. The chain links TRBV18 to TRBJ2-3, with a possible D match to TRBD2 (6 bases). In germline, CDR1 is KGHSH, CDR2 LQKENI. The CDR3 has 16 amino acids. Trimming stripped 3 bases from V and 2 bases from J, with 15 bases between. The CDR3 sequence is CASSPLRGRNTDTQYF. The CDR3 coding sequence is TGTGCCAGCTCACCTCTGCGAGGGAGGAACACAGATACGCAGTATTTT.